These 5 T cell receptor beta chains came from one sample sequenced in a study of OX40 agonist ivuxolimab in advanced cancers. Libraries were prepared by immunoSEQ multiplex PCR; TCRdb keeps only in-frame clonotypes and omits some of them. The table has 73,000 or so clones, 70% to 90% seen once. Specimen: CD4+ or CD8+ T cells sorted from blood, collected in a trial of the OX40 agonist ivuxolimab. All receptors come from an adult with an advanced solid tumor such as melanoma, head and neck, liver or kidney cancer.

This clone occurred once. The V call is TRBV5-1, the J call TRBJ1-2, with 9 bases fitting TRBD1. The CDR3 totals 13 residues. The germline V gene has CDR1 SGHRS and CDR2 YFSETQ. V shed 0 bases, J shed 8 bases, and the junction held 2 bases outside the gene matches. The CDR3 sequence is CASSLDTGGGYTF. The CDR3 DNA is TGCGCCAGCAGCTTGGATACAGGGGGCGGCTACACCTTC.

This chain joins TRBV19 and TRBJ2-3; the match to TRBD2 covers 8 bases. CDR1 is LNHDA and CDR2 is SQIVND in the germline V gene (reference sequence). The CDR3 sequence is 15 residues long. Unmatched junction bases numbered 7, after V lost 6 bases and J lost 2 bases. For the CDR3, the DNA is TGTGCCAGTAGGTTCAGCGGGAGAGACACAGATACGCAGTATTTT. Its protein is CASRFSGRDTDTQYF.

The V and J genes are TRBV10-3 and TRBJ1-1, with a weak D call TRBD1 (5 bases). The germline V and J ends were trimmed by 5 bases and 1 base, with 8 bases remaining between them. CDR1 is ENHRY, CDR2 SYGVKD, per germline. The CDR3 spans 13 residues. In nucleotides, the CDR3 is TGTGCCATCAGTTGGGACGAGAACACTGAAGCTTTCTTT. It encodes CAISWDENTEAFF.

The table lists this clone with many counts. The V gene is TRBV30, the J gene TRBJ1-6; D is possibly TRBD1 (6 bases). V dropped 1 base and J dropped 8 bases, with 18 bases sitting between them. This CDR3 contains 16 residues. The germline V gene has CDR1 GTSNPN and CDR2 SVGIG (reference sequence). CDR3 nucleotide sequence: TGTGCCTGGAGTGACCTACTTTGGGGGGCGGATTCACCCCTCCACTTT. The encoded protein is CAWSDLLWGADSPLHF.

The chain employs TRBV2 and TRBJ2-5; TRBD1 matches at 9 bases. J gave up 5 bases and V 5 bases, and 3 bases lay outside the gene matches. This CDR3 region has 13 residues. The germline gives CDR1 SNHLY, CDR2 FYNNEI. The CDR3 is CASSPGTGETQYF. The CDR3 region has the DNA TGTGCCAGCAGTCCCGGGACAGGGGAGACCCAGTACTTC.